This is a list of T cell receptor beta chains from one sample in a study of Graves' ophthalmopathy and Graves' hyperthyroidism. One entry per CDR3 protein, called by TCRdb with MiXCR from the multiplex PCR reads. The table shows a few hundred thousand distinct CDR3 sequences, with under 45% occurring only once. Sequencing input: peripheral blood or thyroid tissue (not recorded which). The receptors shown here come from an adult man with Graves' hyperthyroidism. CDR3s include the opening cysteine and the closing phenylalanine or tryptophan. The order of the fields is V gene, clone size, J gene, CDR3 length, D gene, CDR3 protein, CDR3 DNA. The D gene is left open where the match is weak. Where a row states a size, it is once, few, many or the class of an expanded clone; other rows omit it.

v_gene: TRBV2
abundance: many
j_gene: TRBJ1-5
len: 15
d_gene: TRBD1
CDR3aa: CASSPGTGRHQPQHF
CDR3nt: TGTGCCAGCAGCCCCGGGACAGGGAGACATCAGCCCCAGCATTTT

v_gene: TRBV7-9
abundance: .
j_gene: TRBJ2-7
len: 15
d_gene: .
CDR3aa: CASSLDSFRFYEQYF
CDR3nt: TGTGCCAGCAGCTTAGACAGTTTCCGATTCTACGAGCAGTACTTC

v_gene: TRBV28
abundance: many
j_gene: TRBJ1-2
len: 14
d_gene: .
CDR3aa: CASSPTGPNYGYTF
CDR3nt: TGTGCCAGCAGCCCTACAGGTCCGAACTATGGCTACACCTTC

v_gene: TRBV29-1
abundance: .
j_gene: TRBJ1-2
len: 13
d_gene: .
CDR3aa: CSVGQGASYGHTF
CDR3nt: .

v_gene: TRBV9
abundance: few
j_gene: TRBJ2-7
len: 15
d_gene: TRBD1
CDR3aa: CASSTQTGADYEQYF
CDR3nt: TGTGCCAGCTCAACTCAGACAGGGGCGGACTACGAGCAGTACTTC

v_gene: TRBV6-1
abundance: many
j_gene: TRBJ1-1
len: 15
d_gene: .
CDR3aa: CASSEGITMNTEAFF
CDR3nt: TGTGCCAGCAGTGAAGGAATAACCATGAACACTGAAGCTTTCTTT

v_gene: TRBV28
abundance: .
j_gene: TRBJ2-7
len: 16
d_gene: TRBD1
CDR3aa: CASSFPSSGTAYEQYF
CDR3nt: TGTGCCAGCAGTTTCCCAAGCTCTGGGACAGCCTACGAGCAGTACTTC

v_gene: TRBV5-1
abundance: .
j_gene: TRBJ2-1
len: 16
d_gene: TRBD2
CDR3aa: CASSSSSGGAYNGQFF
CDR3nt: TGCGCCAGCAGCTCCTCTAGCGGGGGGGCCTACAATGGGCAGTTCTTC

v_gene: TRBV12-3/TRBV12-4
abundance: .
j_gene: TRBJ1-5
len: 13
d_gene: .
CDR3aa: CASRSRVNQPQHF
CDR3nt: TGTGCCAGCAGGTCTCGGGTCAATCAGCCCCAGCATTTT

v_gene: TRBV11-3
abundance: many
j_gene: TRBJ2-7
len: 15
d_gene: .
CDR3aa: CASSLDLSVLGEQYF
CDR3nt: TGTGCCAGCAGCTTAGATCTGAGCGTTTTGGGGGAGCAGTACTTC

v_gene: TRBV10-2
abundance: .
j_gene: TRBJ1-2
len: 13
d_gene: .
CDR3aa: CASSVESGIGYTF
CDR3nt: TGCGCCAGCAGTGTGGAGTCAGGGATCGGCTACACCTTC

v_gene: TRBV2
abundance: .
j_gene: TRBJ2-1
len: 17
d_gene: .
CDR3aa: CASSLVGLGQLGNEQFF
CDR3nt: TGTGCCAGCAGCTTAGTAGGACTGGGGCAGTTAGGGAATGAGCAGTTCTTC

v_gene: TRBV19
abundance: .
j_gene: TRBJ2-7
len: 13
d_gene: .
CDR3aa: CASSYPGDYGQYF
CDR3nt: TGTGCCAGTAGTTACCCGGGTGACTACGGGCAGTACTTC

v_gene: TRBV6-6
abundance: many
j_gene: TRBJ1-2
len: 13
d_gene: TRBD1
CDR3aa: CASSDDRVDGYTF
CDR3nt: TGTGCCAGCAGTGATGACAGGGTTGATGGCTACACCTTC

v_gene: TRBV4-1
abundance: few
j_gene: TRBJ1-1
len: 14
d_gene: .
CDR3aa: CASSQGIGVSEAFF
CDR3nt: TGCGCCAGCAGCCAAGGCATCGGGGTCAGTGAAGCTTTCTTT

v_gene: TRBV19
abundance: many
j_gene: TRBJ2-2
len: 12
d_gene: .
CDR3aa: CASRMNTGELFF
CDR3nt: TGTGCCAGTCGAATGAACACCGGGGAGCTGTTTTTT

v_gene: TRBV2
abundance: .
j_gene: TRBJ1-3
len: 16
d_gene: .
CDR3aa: CASSEPLRFFGNTIYF
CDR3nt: TGTGCCAGCAGTGAACCATTGAGGTTCTTTGGTAACACCATATATTTT

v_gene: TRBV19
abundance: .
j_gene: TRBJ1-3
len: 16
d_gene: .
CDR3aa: CASSITPTPPKNTIYF
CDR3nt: TGTGCCAGTAGTATTACCCCCACCCCCCCGAAGAACACCATATATTTT

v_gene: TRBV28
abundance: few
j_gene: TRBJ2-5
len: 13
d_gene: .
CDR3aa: CASREDGRTAQYF
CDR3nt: TGTGCCAGCAGAGAGGACGGAAGGACGGCACAGTACTTC

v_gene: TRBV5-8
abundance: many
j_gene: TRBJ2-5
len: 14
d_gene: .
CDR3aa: CASSSKAGRETQYF
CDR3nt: TGTGCCAGCAGCTCTAAGGCGGGGAGGGAGACCCAGTACTTC

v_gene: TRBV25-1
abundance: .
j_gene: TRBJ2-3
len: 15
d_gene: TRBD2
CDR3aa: CASSEWEGLGGTQYF
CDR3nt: TGTGCCAGCAGTGAATGGGAGGGATTGGGAGGTACGCAGTATTTT

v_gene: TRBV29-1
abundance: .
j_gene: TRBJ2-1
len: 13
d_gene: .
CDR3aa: CSVWRRYDNEQFF
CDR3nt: TGCAGCGTGTGGAGGCGGTACGACAATGAGCAGTTCTTC

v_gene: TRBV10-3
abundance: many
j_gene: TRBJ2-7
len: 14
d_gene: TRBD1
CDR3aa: CAISDRQGSYEQYF
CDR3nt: TGTGCCATCAGTGATCGACAGGGGTCCTACGAGCAGTACTTC

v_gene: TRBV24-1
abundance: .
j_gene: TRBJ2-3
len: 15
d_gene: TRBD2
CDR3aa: CAPAASGSLPDTQYF
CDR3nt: TGTGCACCTGCGGCTAGCGGGAGTCTCCCAGATACGCAGTATTTT

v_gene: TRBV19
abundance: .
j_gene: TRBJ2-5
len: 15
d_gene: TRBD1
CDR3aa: CASNEGRGLQETQYF
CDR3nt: TGTGCCAGTAATGAGGGCAGGGGGCTTCAAGAGACCCAGTACTTC

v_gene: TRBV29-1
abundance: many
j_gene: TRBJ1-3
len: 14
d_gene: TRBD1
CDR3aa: CSVMGQNSGNTIYF
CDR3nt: TGCAGCGTTATGGGACAGAACTCTGGAAACACCATATATTTT

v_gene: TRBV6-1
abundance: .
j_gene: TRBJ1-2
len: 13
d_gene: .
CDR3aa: CASSAGRGYGYTF
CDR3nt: TGTGCCAGCAGTGCAGGCCGGGGCTATGGCTACACCTTC

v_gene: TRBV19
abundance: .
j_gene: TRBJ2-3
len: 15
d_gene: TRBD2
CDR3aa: CASSVRTSGTDTQYF
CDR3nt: TGTGCCAGTAGTGTCCGGACTAGCGGCACAGATACGCAGTATTTT

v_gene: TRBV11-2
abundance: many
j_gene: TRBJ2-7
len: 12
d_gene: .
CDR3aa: CASSYGWNEQYF
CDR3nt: TGTGCCAGCAGTTACGGGTGGAACGAGCAGTACTTC

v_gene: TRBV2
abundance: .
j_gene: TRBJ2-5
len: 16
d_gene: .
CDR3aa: CAISDPDSYWRETQYF
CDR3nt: TGTGCCATCAGTGATCCTGACAGCTATTGGCGGGAGACCCAGTACTTC

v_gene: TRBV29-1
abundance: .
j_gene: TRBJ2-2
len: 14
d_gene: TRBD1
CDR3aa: CSVDRTGSTGELFF
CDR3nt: TGCAGCGTTGACCGGACAGGGTCCACCGGGGAGCTGTTTTTT

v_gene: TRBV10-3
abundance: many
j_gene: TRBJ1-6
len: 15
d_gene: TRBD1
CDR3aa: CAISAGTGDNSPLHF
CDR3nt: TGTGCCATCAGCGCCGGGACAGGGGATAATTCACCCCTCCACTTT